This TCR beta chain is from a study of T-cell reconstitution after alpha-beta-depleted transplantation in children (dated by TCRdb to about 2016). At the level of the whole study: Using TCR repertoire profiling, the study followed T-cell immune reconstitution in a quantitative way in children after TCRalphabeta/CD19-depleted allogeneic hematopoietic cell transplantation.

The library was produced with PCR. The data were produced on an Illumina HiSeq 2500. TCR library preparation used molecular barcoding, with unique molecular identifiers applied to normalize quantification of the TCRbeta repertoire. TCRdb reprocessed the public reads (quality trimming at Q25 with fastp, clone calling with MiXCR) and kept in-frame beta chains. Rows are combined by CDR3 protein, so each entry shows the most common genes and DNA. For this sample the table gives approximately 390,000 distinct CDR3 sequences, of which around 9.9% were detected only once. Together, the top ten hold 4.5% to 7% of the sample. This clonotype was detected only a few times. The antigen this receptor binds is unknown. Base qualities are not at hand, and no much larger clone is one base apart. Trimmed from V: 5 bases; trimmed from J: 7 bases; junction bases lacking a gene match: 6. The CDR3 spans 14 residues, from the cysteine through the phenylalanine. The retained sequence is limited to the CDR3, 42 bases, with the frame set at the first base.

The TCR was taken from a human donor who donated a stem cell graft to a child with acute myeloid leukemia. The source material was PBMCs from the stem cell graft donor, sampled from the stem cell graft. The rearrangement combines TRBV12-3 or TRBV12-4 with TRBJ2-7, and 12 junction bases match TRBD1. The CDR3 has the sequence CASSAGDRGREQYF. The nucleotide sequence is TGTGCCAGCAGTGCCGGGGACAGGGGGCGTGAGCAGTACTTC.